The 32 T cell receptor beta chains in this list originate from one sample, sequenced in a study of type 1 regulatory T cells. MiXCR, run by TCRdb on the reads, gives a single entry per CDR3 protein. Of some 20,000 distinct CDR3 sequences listed, less than 50% are singletons. Their specific antigens are unknown. Sequencing input: cultured T cells, either the whole culture or a sorted T cell fraction (not recorded which). These receptors were obtained from a human donor in good health.

Concerning this clonotype itself: Just one base apart from a much larger clone, this may be a read error. The chain uses TRBV20-1 and TRBJ2-1, with D tentatively TRBD2 (6 bases). The germline CDR1 and CDR2 sequences are DFQATT and SNEGSKA (reference sequence). This CDR3 is 11 amino acids long. The chain's CDR3 is CSAPRLGELFF. CDR3 nucleotides: TGCAGTGCGCCCCGACTAGGGGAGCTGTTCTTC.

This rearrangement joins TRBV7-2 to TRBJ2-1, with D possibly being TRBD1 (6 bases). This CDR3 has 14 residues. V was shortened by 8 bases and J by 3 bases, with 14 bases between the two germline ends. Germline CDR1 is SGHTA and CDR2 is FQGNSA. This CDR3 reads CASGDRPNYNEQFF. DNA of the CDR3: TGTGCCAGCGGAGACAGGCCAAACTACAATGAGCAGTTCTTC.

The genes are TRBV18 and TRBJ1-1; the D is unclear. The CDR3 length is 12 residues. Trimming pared 1 base from V and 6 bases from J, leaving 6 bases between. Germline V CDR1 and CDR2: KGHSH, LQKENI. The CDR3 protein is CASSPQGPEAFF. The CDR3 DNA is TGTGCCAGCTCACCACAGGGTCCTGAAGCTTTCTTT.

This clonotype was detected a few times. The chain links TRBV18 to TRBJ1-3; TRBD1 aligns across 11 bases. V gave up 1 base and J gave up 8 bases; unmatched junction bases: 4. The V gene's germline CDR1 is KGHSH and CDR2 LQKENI. The CDR3 consists of 15 residues. The CDR3 sequence is CASSPLGQGADTIYF. DNA for the CDR3: TGTGCCAGCTCACCACTTGGACAGGGGGCAGACACCATATATTTT.

The chain employs TRBV3-1 and TRBJ1-1, with a tentative D call TRBD1 (5 bases). V was trimmed by 3 bases and J by 4 bases, leaving 15 bases between them. The CDR3 totals 15 residues. Germline V CDR1 and CDR2: LGHDT, YNNKEL (reference sequence). As DNA, the CDR3 is TGTGCCAGCAGCCAGGGGAGGCGGCAGGGCACTGAAGCTTTCTTT. Translated: CASSQGRRQGTEAFF.

This clonotype was observed a few times. The rearrangement joins TRBV20-1 to TRBJ1-5; D possibly corresponds to TRBD1 (6 bases). Germline V gene data show CDR1 as DFQATT and CDR2 as SNEGSKA (reference sequence). This CDR3 is 15 amino acids long. Trimming left V 3 bases short and J 4 bases short, with 16 bases between. The CDR3 region is CSARGARGNNQPQHF. CDR3 coding DNA: TGCAGTGCTAGGGGGGCTAGGGGGAATAATCAGCCCCAGCATTTT.

This clonotype was detected many times. The CDR3 loop is CASSLGGATYEQYF. In nucleotides, the CDR3 is TGTGCCAGCAGCTTAGGGGGGGCCACCTACGAGCAGTACTTC. The rearrangement links TRBV7-9 to TRBJ2-7; D may correspond to TRBD1 or TRBD2 (6 bases each). The V gene's germline CDR1 is SEHNR and CDR2 FQNEAQ (reference sequence). V lost 1 base and J 2 bases, leaving 9 bases between the germline ends. The length of the CDR3 is 14 residues.

The V and J genes are TRBV5-1 and TRBJ2-3; D gene unclear. Germline V lookup: CDR1 SGHRS, CDR2 YFSETQ. Between the trimmed V and J ends, which lost 0 bases and 0 bases, there was a span of 8 bases. CDR3 length: 15 amino acids. CDR3 residues: CASSLEGGSTDTQYF. The CDR3, as DNA: TGCGCCAGCAGCTTGGAGGGCGGTAGCACAGATACGCAGTATTTT.

This rearrangement joins TRBV5-1 to TRBJ2-3, with unresolved D. The germline gives CDR1 SGHRS, CDR2 YFSETQ. CDR3 length equals 13 residues. Trimming cost V 0 bases and J 6 bases, with 8 bases left between them. This CDR3 reads CASSLGREDTQYF. In nucleotides, the CDR3 is TGCGCCAGCAGCTTGGGCAGAGAGGATACGCAGTATTTT.

Only a few counts were recorded for this clonotype. The chain combines TRBV18 with TRBJ2-7, with 11 positions matching TRBD1. Germline CDR1 and CDR2: KGHSH and LQKENI. V dropped 6 bases and J dropped 3; count of bases not matched to a gene: 7. This CDR3 contains 15 residues. In nucleotides, the CDR3 is TGTGCCAGCTCCCTCGCGGGACAGGGGGTCTACGAGCAGTACTTC. This sequence encodes CASSLAGQGVYEQYF.

This clonotype was counted only a few times. The rearrangement links TRBV3-1 to TRBJ1-1, with D unclear. Germline lookup yields CDR1 LGHDT and CDR2 YNNKEL (reference sequence). This CDR3 spans 14 amino acids. V was trimmed by 0 bases and J by 4 bases, leaving 9 bases between them. In DNA form, the CDR3 reads TGTGCCAGCAGCCAAGAGTTTCGGGGCACTGAAGCTTTCTTT. Residues: CASSQEFRGTEAFF.

The chain has TRBV7-9 and TRBJ1-1, with D maybe TRBD1 (6 bases). Trimming took 8 bases from V and 8 from J, leaving 18 bases between them. The CDR3 runs to 13 residues. Germline CDR1 SEHNR, CDR2 FQNEAQ (reference sequence). CDR3: CASGKAGGEEAFF. In nucleotides, the CDR3 is TGTGCCAGCGGCAAGGCGGGGGGCGAGGAAGCTTTCTTT.

The chain uses TRBV6-1 and TRBJ1-4, with D unclear. Trimming stripped 4 bases from V and 2 bases from J, with 14 bases between. There are 16 residues in the CDR3. Germline V gene data show CDR1 as MNHNS and CDR2 as SASEGT. CDR3: CASSGPGRVTNEKLFF. CDR3 nucleotide sequence: TGTGCCAGCAGTGGACCCGGTCGGGTGACTAATGAAAAACTGTTTTTT.

The V call is TRBV12-3 or TRBV12-4, the J call TRBJ1-1; the D is unclear. This CDR3 is 18 amino acids long. Deletions cut 6 bases from V and 4 bases from J, with 27 bases between. The CDR3 reads CASSSPKGGLRATTEAFF. CDR3 DNA sequence: TGTGCCAGCAGCAGTCCCAAAGGAGGGCTAAGGGCGACCACTGAAGCTTTCTTT.

In its sample, this clonotype is medium-sized. This chain joins TRBV2 and TRBJ1-2; TRBD1 matches at 8 bases. Germline trimming cut 6 bases from V and 7 bases from J; bases unmatched to any gene: 28. The CDR3 is 20 residues long. Germline V gene lookup returns CDR1 SNHLY and CDR2 FYNNEI. CDR3 residues: CASSLKTGTGGRGASGGYTF. Written as DNA, the CDR3 is TGTGCCAGCAGCTTGAAAACCGGGACAGGAGGTCGGGGTGCGTCGGGTGGCTACACCTTC.

This clonotype is medium-sized (0.01 to 0.1%) in the sample. This chain links TRBV18 with TRBJ2-7; D is perhaps TRBD2 (5 bases). The V gene's germline CDR1 is KGHSH and CDR2 LQKENI. CDR3 length: 16 residues. Trimming cost V 0 bases and J 3 bases, with 15 bases left between them. The CDR3 DNA is TGTGCCAGCTCACCACCGACGGCAGGAGGATTCTACGAGCAGTACTTC. This translates into CASSPPTAGGFYEQYF.

This chain uses TRBV7-8 with TRBJ2-5, with 9 bases identical to TRBD2. Germline-derived CDR1 and CDR2 are SGHVS and FQNEAQ. The CDR3 totals 17 residues. With V trimmed by 5 bases and J by 7 bases, 17 bases remained unmatched. In nucleotides, the CDR3 is TGTGCCAGCAGCAGTAGCGGCGGGGGGGTCCCCCGGGGGACCCAGTACTTC. It translates to CASSSSGGGVPRGTQYF.

V is TRBV7-2 and J is TRBJ1-1, with 10 bases matching TRBD1. V lost 5 bases and J lost 10; bases outside the gene matches: 4. The CDR3 is 12 residues long. The germline V gene has CDR1 SGHTA and CDR2 FQGNSA. The CDR3 region is CTSSLRTGGAFF. CDR3 sequence (DNA): TGTACCAGCAGCCTCAGGACAGGGGGAGCTTTCTTT.

This clonotype was seen only a few times. The rearrangement joins TRBV7-9 to TRBJ1-4, with D maybe TRBD1 (5 bases). The V and J ends lost 5 bases and 0 bases respectively, with 10 bases between them. Germline CDR1 and CDR2: SEHNR and FQNEAQ (reference sequence). CDR3 size: 15 residues. CDR3 amino acids: CASSPTRATNEKLFF. DNA for the CDR3: TGTGCCAGCAGCCCAACCAGGGCAACTAATGAAAAACTGTTTTTT.

The chain couples TRBV6-5 to TRBJ2-7, with 8 bases lining up with TRBD2. CDR1 is MNHEY and CDR2 is SVGAGI in the germline V gene. V lost 5 bases, J lost 6 bases, and 6 bases stayed unmatched. This CDR3 contains 13 residues. CDR3 residues: CASSPGLAGEQYF. The CDR3 DNA is TGTGCCAGCAGTCCAGGACTAGCTGGCGAGCAGTACTTC.

The chain employs TRBV12-3 or TRBV12-4 and TRBJ2-5; 9 bases fit TRBD2. The junction had 7 bases not matched to a gene; V was cut back by 4 bases and J by 7 bases. The CDR3 contains 14 residues. CDR3 loop: CASSSSGEGRTQYF. The CDR3 DNA sequence: TGTGCCAGCAGTTCTAGCGGGGAGGGAAGGACCCAGTACTTC.

The chain joins TRBV16 to TRBJ1-2; TRBD1 aligns across 10 bases. Trimming took 4 bases from V and 1 from J; bases not matched to a gene: 6. The CDR3 extends over 16 amino acids. Germline assignment: CDR1 KGHSY and CDR2 FQNENV. The CDR3 DNA follows: TGTGCCAGCAGCCGGAGGGGACAGGGGTTTAACTATGGCTACACCTTC. This translates into CASSRRGQGFNYGYTF.

This clonotype was detected a few times. V is TRBV19 and J is TRBJ2-4; D is unresolved. V dropped 9 bases and J dropped 3 bases, with 18 bases sitting between them. This CDR3 has 15 amino acids. The germline gives CDR1 LNHDA, CDR2 SQIVND (reference sequence). CDR3 bases: TGTGCCAGCCTAAATGTTGGGTCCGGCAAAAACATTCAGTACTTC. This sequence encodes CASLNVGSGKNIQYF.

The chain uses TRBV6-6 and TRBJ1-3; 9 nucleotides match TRBD1. Unmatched junction bases numbered 5, after V lost 6 bases and J lost 2 bases. The CDR3 length is 15 residues. Germline V CDR1 and CDR2: MNHNY, SVGAGI (reference sequence). CDR3 coding DNA: TGTGCCAGCAGGTTACAGGGGGCTACTGGAAACACCATATATTTT. It encodes CASRLQGATGNTIYF.

This clonotype is labeled medium-sized. The chain links TRBV18 to TRBJ1-5, with TRBD1 as a possible D gene (5 bases). V lost 3 bases and J lost 7, with 13 bases in between. The germline CDR1 and CDR2 sequences are KGHSH and LQKENI. CDR3 length: 14 amino acids. CDR3 DNA: TGTGCCAGCTCACCGTCCAGGGTTGGGCAGCCCCAGCATTTT. It yields the protein CASSPSRVGQPQHF.

This clonotype is medium-sized in the sample. The rearrangement joins TRBV12-3 or TRBV12-4 to TRBJ2-5, with D perhaps being TRBD1 or TRBD2 (6 bases each). V was cut by 3 bases and J by 4 bases, with 15 bases left in between. The CDR3 covers 15 residues. The DNA for the CDR3 is TGTGCCAGCAGTTTCCGAACGGGGGCGCGAGAGACCCAGTACTTC. Its protein product is CASSFRTGARETQYF.

This rearrangement joins TRBV20-1 to TRBJ1-2, with 12 bases lining up with TRBD1. Germline values: CDR1 DFQATT, CDR2 SNEGSKA (reference sequence). CDR3 length: 17 residues. The V segment lost 3 bases and the J segment 4 bases; nucleotides outside the gene matches: 12. The CDR3 sequence is CSASVSGTGGSSYGYTF. The CDR3 DNA reads as TGCAGTGCTAGTGTTTCCGGGACAGGGGGCAGTAGCTATGGCTACACCTTC.

The J gene is TRBJ2-3, the V gene TRBV7-2; tentatively, D is TRBD2 (5 bases). V shed 4 bases and J shed 3 bases, with 14 bases lying between them. The CDR3 covers 15 residues. Per germline, CDR1 SGHTA and CDR2 FQGNSA. CDR3 protein: CASSSQRVSTDTQYF. The CDR3 coding sequence is TGTGCCAGCAGCTCACAGAGGGTTTCGACAGATACGCAGTATTTT.

The chain combines TRBV7-2 with TRBJ2-5; D uncertain. The CDR3 loop spans 14 amino acids. Germline V gives CDR1 SGHTA, CDR2 FQGNSA. Trimming removed 0 bases from V and 2 bases from J, with 7 bases in between. CDR3 region: CASSLASIQETQYF. The CDR3 DNA reads TGTGCCAGCAGCTTAGCTTCTATTCAAGAGACCCAGTACTTC.

This clonotype is medium-sized by share. This sequence joins TRBV20-1 and TRBJ1-5; possibly TRBD1 for D (5 bases). The CDR3 covers 13 residues. The germline gives CDR1 DFQATT, CDR2 SNEGSKA (reference sequence). Trimming removed 5 bases from V and 3 bases from J, with 11 bases in between. The CDR3 DNA sequence: TGCAGTGCTCTGCGGGACCCCAATCAGCCCCAGCATTTT. Translated, it gives CSALRDPNQPQHF.

The genes are TRBV7-2 and TRBJ2-1; D is uncertain. The CDR3 loop spans 13 amino acids. The V and J ends lost 5 bases and 6 bases respectively, with 11 bases between them. Germline V lookup: CDR1 SGHTA, CDR2 FQGNSA. The CDR3 DNA follows: TGTGCCAGCAGCAGAACCCCCCGCAATGAGCAGTTCTTC. Amino acid sequence: CASSRTPRNEQFF. Combining the CDR3 with reference TRBV7-2 and TRBJ2-1 gives the whole variable domain GAGVSQSPSNKVTEKGKDVELRCDPISGHTALYWYRQSLGQGLEFLIYFQGNSAPDKSGLPSDRFSAERTGGSVSTLTIQRTQQEDSAVYLCASSRTPRNEQFFGPGTRLTVL.

This chain links TRBV11-2 with TRBJ2-7; 8 bases fit TRBD1. Germline V lookup: CDR1 SGHAT, CDR2 FQNNGV. The V gene end was trimmed by 1 base and the J gene end by 2 bases; junction bases not matched to a gene: 4. This CDR3 has 15 residues. The CDR3 bases are TGTGCCAGCAGCTTAGTTGGGACAGGAACCTACGAGCAGTACTTC. This encodes CASSLVGTGTYEQYF.